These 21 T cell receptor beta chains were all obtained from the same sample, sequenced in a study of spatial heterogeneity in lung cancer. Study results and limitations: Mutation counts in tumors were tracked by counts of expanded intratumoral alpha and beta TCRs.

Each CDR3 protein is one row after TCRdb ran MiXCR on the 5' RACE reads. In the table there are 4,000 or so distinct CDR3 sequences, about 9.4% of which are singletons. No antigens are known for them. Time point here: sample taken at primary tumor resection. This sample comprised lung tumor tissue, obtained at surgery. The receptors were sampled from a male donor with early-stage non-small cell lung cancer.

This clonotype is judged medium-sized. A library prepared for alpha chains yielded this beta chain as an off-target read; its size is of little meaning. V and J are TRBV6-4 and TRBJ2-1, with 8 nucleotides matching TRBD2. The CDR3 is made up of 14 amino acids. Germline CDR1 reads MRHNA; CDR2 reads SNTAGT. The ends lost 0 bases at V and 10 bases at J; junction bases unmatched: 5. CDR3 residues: CASSDSSGGLEQFF. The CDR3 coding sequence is TGTGCCAGCAGTGACTCCAGCGGGGGCCTAGAGCAGTTCTTC.

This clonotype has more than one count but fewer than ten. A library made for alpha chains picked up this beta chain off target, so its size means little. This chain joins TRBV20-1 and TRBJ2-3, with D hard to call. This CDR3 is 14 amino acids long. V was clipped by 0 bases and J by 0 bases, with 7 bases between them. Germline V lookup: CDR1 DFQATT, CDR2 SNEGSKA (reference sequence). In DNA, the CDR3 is TGCAGTGCTAGAGAAAGGGCTAGCACAGATACGCAGTATTTT. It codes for CSARERASTDTQYF.

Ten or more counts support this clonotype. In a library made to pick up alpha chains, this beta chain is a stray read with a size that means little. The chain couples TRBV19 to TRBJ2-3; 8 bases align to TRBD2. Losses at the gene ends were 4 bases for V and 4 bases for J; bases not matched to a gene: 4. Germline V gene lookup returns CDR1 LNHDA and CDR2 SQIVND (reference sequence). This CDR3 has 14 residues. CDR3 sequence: CASSNAGGPDTQYF. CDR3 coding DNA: TGTGCCAGTAGTAACGCGGGAGGCCCAGATACGCAGTATTTT.

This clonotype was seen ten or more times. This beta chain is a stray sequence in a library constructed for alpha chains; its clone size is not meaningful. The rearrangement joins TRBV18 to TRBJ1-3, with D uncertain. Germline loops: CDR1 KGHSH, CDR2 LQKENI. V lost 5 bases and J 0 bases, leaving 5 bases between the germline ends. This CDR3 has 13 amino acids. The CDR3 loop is CASSTNSGNTIYF. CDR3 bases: TGTGCCAGCTCAACCAACTCTGGAAACACCATATATTTT.

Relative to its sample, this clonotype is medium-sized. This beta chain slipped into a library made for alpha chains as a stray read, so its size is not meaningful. This CDR3 reads CASSRGAGVNEKLFF. The CDR3 DNA is TGTGCCAGCAGTCGCGGGGCAGGCGTTAATGAAAAACTGTTTTTT. The chain employs TRBV7-9 and TRBJ1-4, with D possibly TRBD1 on 5 matching bases. With 6 bases removed from V and 4 bases from J, the gap between germline ends came to 15 bases. CDR3 length equals 15 residues. Germline V CDR1 and CDR2: SEHNR, FQNEAQ (reference sequence).

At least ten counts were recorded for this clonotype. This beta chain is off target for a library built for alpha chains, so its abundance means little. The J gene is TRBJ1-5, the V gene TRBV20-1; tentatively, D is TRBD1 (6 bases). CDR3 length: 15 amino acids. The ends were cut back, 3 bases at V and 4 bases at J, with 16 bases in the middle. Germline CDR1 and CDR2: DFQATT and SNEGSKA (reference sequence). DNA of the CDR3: TGCAGTGCTAGTGGATGGCAGGGGACAAATCAGCCCCAGCATTTT. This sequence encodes CSASGWQGTNQPQHF.

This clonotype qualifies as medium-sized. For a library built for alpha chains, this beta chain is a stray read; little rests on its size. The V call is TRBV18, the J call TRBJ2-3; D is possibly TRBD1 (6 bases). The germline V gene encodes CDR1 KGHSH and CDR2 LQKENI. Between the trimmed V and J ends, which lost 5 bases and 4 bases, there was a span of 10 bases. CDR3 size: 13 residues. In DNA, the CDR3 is TGTGCCAGCTCAGGCACAGGGCCAGATACGCAGTATTTT. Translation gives CASSGTGPDTQYF.

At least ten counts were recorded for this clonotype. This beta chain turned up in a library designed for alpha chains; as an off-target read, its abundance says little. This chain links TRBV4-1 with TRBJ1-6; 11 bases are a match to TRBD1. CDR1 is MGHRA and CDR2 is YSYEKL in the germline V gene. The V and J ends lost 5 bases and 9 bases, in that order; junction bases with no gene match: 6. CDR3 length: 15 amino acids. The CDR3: CASSSGQGAISPLHF. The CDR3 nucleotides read TGCGCCAGCAGCTCCGGACAGGGGGCAATTTCACCCCTCCACTTT.

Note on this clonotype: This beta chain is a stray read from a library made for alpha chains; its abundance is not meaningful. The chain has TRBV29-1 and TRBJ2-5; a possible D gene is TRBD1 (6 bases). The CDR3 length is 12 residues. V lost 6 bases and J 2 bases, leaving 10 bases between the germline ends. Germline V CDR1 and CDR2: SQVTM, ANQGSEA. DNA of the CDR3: TGCAGCGTGCGGACAGATCAAGAGACCCAGTACTTC. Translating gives CSVRTDQETQYF.

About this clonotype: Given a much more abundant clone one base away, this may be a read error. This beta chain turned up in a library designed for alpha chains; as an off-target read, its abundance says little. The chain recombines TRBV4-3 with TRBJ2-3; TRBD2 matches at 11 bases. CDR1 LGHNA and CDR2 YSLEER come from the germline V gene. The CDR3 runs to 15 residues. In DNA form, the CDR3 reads TGCGCCAGCAGCCAACTAGCGGGGGGCACAGATACGAAGTATTTT. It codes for CASSQLAGGTDTKYF.

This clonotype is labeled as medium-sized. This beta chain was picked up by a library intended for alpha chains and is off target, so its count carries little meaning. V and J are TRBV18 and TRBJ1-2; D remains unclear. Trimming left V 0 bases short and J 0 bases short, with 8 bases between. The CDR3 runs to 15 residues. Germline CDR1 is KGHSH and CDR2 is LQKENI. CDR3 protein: CASSPPAGTNYGYTF. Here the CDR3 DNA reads TGTGCCAGCTCACCACCGGCGGGGACTAACTATGGCTACACCTTC.

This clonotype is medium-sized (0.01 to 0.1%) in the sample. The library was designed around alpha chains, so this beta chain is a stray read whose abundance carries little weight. Written as DNA, the CDR3 is TGCGCCAGCAGCCAGGGGGACAGGGGGCTGGAAGAGACCCAGTACTTC. This sequence encodes CASSQGDRGLEETQYF. V usage is TRBV4-1 and J usage is TRBJ2-5; 12 positions agree with TRBD1. Trimming at V came to 3 bases and at J to 3 bases, leaving 5 bases not matched to a gene. The CDR3 runs 16 residues. The germline V gene encodes CDR1 MGHRA and CDR2 YSYEKL.

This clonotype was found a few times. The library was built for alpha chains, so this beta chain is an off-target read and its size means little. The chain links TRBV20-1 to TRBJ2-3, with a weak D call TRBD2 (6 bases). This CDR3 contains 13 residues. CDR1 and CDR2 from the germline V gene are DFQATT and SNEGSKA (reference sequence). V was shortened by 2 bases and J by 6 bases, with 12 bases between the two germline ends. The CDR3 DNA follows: TGCAGTGCTAGATACTGGGACTCGGATACGCAGTATTTT. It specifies CSARYWDSDTQYF.

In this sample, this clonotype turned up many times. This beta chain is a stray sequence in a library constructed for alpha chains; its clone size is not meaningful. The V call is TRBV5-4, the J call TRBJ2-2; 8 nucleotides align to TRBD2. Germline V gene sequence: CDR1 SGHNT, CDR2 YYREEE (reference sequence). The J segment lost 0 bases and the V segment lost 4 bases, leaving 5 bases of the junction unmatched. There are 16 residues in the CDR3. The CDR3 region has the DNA TGTGCCAGCAGCAGGCTAGCGGGCGCGAACACCGGGGAGCTGTTTTTT. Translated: CASSRLAGANTGELFF.

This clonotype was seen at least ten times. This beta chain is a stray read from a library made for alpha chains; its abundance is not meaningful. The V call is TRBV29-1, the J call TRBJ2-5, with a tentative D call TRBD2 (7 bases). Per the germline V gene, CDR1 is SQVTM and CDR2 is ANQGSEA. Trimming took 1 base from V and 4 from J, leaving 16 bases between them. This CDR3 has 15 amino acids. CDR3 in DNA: TGCAGCGTTGAAGTCGTCCGGGGGGCGGGAGAGACCCAGTACTTC. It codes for CSVEVVRGAGETQYF.

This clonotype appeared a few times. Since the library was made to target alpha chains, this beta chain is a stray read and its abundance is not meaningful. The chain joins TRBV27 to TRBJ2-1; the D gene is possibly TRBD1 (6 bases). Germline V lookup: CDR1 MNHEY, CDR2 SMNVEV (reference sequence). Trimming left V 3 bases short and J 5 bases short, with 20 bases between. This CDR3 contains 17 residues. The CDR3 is CASSFYIRQGPNNEQFF. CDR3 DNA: TGTGCCAGCAGTTTTTACATCAGGCAGGGGCCCAACAATGAGCAGTTCTTC.

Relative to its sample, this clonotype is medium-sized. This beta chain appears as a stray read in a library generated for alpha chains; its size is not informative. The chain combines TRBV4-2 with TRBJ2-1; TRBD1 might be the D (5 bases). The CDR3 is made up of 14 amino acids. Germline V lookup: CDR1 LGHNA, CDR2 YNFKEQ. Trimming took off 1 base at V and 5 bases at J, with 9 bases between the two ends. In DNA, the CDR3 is TGTGCCAGCAGCCAAGCGACAGAAAACAATGAGCAGTTCTTC. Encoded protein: CASSQATENNEQFF.

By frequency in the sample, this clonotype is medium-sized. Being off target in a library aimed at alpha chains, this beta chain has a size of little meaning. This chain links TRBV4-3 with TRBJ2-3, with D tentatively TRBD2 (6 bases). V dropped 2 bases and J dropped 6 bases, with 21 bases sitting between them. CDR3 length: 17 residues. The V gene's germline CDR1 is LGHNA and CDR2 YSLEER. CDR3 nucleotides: TGCGCCAGCAGCCAAAGTCTACTGACCGTAAGCGGGGATACGCAGTATTTT. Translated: CASSQSLLTVSGDTQYF.

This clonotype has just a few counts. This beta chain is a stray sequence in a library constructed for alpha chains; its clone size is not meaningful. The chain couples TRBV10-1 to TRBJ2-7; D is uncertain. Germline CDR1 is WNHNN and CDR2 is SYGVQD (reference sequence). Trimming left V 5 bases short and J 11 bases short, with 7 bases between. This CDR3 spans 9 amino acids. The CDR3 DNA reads TGCGCCAGCAGTCGGTCCAAGTACTTC. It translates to CASSRSKYF.

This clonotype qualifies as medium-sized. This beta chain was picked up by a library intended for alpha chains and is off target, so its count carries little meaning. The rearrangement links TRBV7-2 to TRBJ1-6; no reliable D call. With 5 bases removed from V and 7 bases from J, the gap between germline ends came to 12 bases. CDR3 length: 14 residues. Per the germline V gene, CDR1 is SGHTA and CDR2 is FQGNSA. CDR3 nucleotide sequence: TGTGCCAGCAGCCCCCGCCCCGGGAATTCACCCCTCCACTTT. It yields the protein CASSPRPGNSPLHF.

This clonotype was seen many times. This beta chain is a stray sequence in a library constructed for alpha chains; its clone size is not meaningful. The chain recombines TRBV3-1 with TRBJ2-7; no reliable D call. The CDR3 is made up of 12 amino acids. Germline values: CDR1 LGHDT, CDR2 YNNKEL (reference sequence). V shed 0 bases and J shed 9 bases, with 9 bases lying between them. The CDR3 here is CASSQESRRQYF. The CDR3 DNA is TGTGCCAGCAGCCAAGAGTCTAGAAGGCAGTACTTC.